This entry lists 15 T cell receptor beta chains sequenced from one sample in a study of control samples from healthy donors and cancer patients. The method was immunoSEQ multiplex PCR; TCRdb's version includes in-frame clones alone and lacks a portion of them. The repertoire holds more than 95,000 clones, over 75% seen once, with around 1.1% in the top ten. Sequencing used PBMCs. These receptors originate from a woman aged 50 to 60 with colorectal cancer.

J is TRBJ2-4 and V is TRBV30; D possibly matches TRBD1 or TRBD2 (5 bases each). CDR3 length equals 18 residues. In germline, CDR1 is GTSNPN, CDR2 SVGIG (reference sequence). The ends were cut back, 1 base at V and 0 bases at J, with 19 bases in the middle. This CDR3 reads CAWSGGTVLDGAKNIQYF. As DNA, the CDR3 is TGTGCCTGGAGTGGGGGGACGGTTCTTGACGGAGCCAAAAACATTCAGTACTTC.

This clone appeared once. The sample holds other DNA sequences that translate to the same CDR3. This chain uses TRBV4-1 with TRBJ2-5; D not resolved. Trimming shortened V by 1 base and J by 4 bases, and 7 bases separated the two germline ends. Germline loops: CDR1 MGHRA, CDR2 YSYEKL. CDR3 length: 13 residues. CDR3 in DNA: TGCGCCAGCAGCCAAGTCGTCCGAGAGACCCAGTACTTC. Amino acid sequence: CASSQVVRETQYF.

This clone was recorded a few times. The V and J genes are TRBV5-1 and TRBJ1-2; no reliable D call. Between the trimmed V and J ends, which lost 4 bases and 4 bases, there was a span of 17 bases. The CDR3 totals 15 residues. Per germline, CDR1 SGHRS and CDR2 YFSETQ. CDR3 sequence (DNA): TGCGCCAGCAGCGAGACACTACCCACGGCCTATGGCTACACCTTC. Its protein product is CASSETLPTAYGYTF.

This chain connects TRBV5-4 to TRBJ1-6; unclear D gene. The germline V gene encodes CDR1 SGHNT and CDR2 YYREEE (reference sequence). CDR3 length: 16 amino acids. Trimming removed 0 bases at V and 10 bases at J, with 17 bases between. The CDR3 region has the DNA TGTGCCAGCAGCTTGGATCCCAGCCCGGGTTGGTCACCCCTCCACTTT. It codes for CASSLDPSPGWSPLHF.

As DNA, the CDR3 is TGCAGCGTTGGCTCGGAGACAACCTATGGCTACACCTTC. This translates into CSVGSETTYGYTF. This chain uses TRBV29-1 with TRBJ1-2; unclear D gene. The V gene lost 4 bases and the J gene lost 4 bases, with 13 bases spanning the gap. This CDR3 is 13 amino acids long. Germline values: CDR1 SQVTM, CDR2 ANQGSEA.

V is TRBV18 and J is TRBJ1-2; 11 bases are shared with TRBD1. The germline CDR1 and CDR2 sequences are KGHSH and LQKENI. The CDR3 consists of 17 residues. The V gene end was trimmed by 6 bases and the J gene end by 1 base; junction bases not matched to a gene: 10. The CDR3 region has the DNA TGTGCCAGCTCGTCGGGACAGGGGGGTTTCGGTAACTATGGCTACACCTTC. It codes for CASSSGQGGFGNYGYTF.

The rearrangement links TRBV19 to TRBJ1-1; 9 bases agree with TRBD1. Germline V lookup: CDR1 LNHDA, CDR2 SQIVND (reference sequence). CDR3 size: 16 residues. The ends lost 0 bases at V and 0 bases at J; junction bases unmatched: 2. CDR3 sequence: CASSIEQGALNTEAFF. The CDR3 region has the DNA TGTGCCAGTAGTATAGAACAGGGGGCCTTGAACACTGAAGCTTTCTTT.

The chain links TRBV7-6 to TRBJ1-4; TRBD1 might be the D (5 bases). CDR1 and CDR2 from the germline V gene are SGHVS and FNYEAQ. The CDR3 is made up of 13 amino acids. Trimming removed 5 bases at V and 8 bases at J, with 12 bases between. The CDR3 loop is CASSPGAGEKLFF. The CDR3 DNA follows: TGTGCCAGCAGCCCCGGGGCCGGGGAAAAACTGTTTTTT.

The genes are TRBV7-2 and TRBJ2-1; 8 bases agree with TRBD2. This CDR3 comprises 14 residues. J gave up 1 base and V 7 bases, and 3 bases lay outside the gene matches. CDR1 is SGHTA and CDR2 is FQGNSA in the germline V gene. The CDR3 spells CASTTSGSYNEQFF. The CDR3 DNA is TGTGCCAGCACAACTAGCGGATCCTACAATGAGCAGTTCTTC.

The chain employs TRBV5-1 and TRBJ2-1, with 7 positions matching TRBD2. Germline CDR1 SGHRS, CDR2 YFSETQ. The trim removed 0 bases at V and 2 bases at J, leaving 2 bases unmatched. The CDR3 is 15 amino acids. In DNA form, the CDR3 reads TGCGCCAGCAGCTTGGCTAGCGGAGCCTACAATGAGCAGTTCTTC. Encoded protein: CASSLASGAYNEQFF.

The CDR3 here is CASSNDRVIEKLFF. The CDR3 DNA sequence: TGTGCCAGTAGTAATGACAGGGTGATTGAAAAACTGTTTTTT. The rearrangement uses TRBV19 and TRBJ1-4; TRBD1 matches at 7 bases. Losses at the gene ends were 4 bases for V and 7 bases for J; bases not matched to a gene: 6. Germline CDR1 and CDR2: LNHDA and SQIVND (reference sequence). This CDR3 has 14 residues.

The chain employs TRBV6-5 and TRBJ2-7; D gene ambiguous. Germline V CDR1 and CDR2: MNHEY, SVGAGI. This CDR3 comprises 14 residues. Trimming removed 0 bases at V and 0 bases at J, with 6 bases between. This CDR3 is CASSYSSSSYEQYF. For the CDR3, the DNA is TGTGCCAGCAGTTACTCATCGAGCTCCTACGAGCAGTACTTC.

This clone was observed once. This chain connects TRBV5-1 to TRBJ2-3; D remains unclear. The length of the CDR3 is 13 residues. Germline V gene data show CDR1 as SGHRS and CDR2 as YFSETQ. V was pared by 5 bases and J by 0 bases, with 7 bases between. DNA for the CDR3: TGCGCCAGCAGGGGCAGTAGCACAGATACGCAGTATTTT. It codes for CASRGSSTDTQYF.

The chain has TRBV19 and TRBJ1-5, with TRBD1 matching 11 bases. The trim removed 2 bases at V and 8 bases at J, leaving 2 bases unmatched. The CDR3 has 14 residues. Germline assignment: CDR1 LNHDA and CDR2 SQIVND (reference sequence). In nucleotides, the CDR3 is TGTGCCAGTAGTATAAGGGACAGGGGGGAGCCCCAGCATTTT. It codes for CASSIRDRGEPQHF.

The chain recombines TRBV2 with TRBJ1-1, with 8 bases matching TRBD1. V dropped 6 bases and J dropped 1; count of bases not matched to a gene: 16. Germline-derived CDR1 and CDR2 are SNHLY and FYNNEI. The CDR3 is made up of 18 amino acids. CDR3 residues: CASSYNNRDRSQNTEAFF. The CDR3 DNA follows: TGTGCCAGCAGCTACAATAACCGGGACAGGAGTCAGAACACTGAAGCTTTCTTT.